This T cell receptor (beta chain) was captured by sequencing in a study of blood T cell repertoires in COVID-19. Study in general: T cells, B-cell-depleted T cells, or PBMCs supplied cDNA or gDNA.

Original methodology: Researchers report that nucleated cell counts were estimated from reference gene primer amplification. Measured with immunoSEQ multiplex PCR; TCRdb has only the in-frame clones, and not every one. V and J calls plus clone size are reproduced from that table; the DNA served to infer D and trimming. The top ten clones hold around 0.86% of a sample with over 350,000 clones, roughly nine tenths of them seen once. Trimming at V came to 4 bases and at J to 7 bases, leaving 6 bases not matched to a gene. CDR1 is SQVTM and CDR2 is ANQGSEA in the germline V gene. The CDR3 loop spans 13 amino acids. Cohort assignment relied on participant-reported clinical history.

This receptor was obtained from a middle-aged woman who had been exposed to COVID-19. Sequencing was carried out using PBMCs or T cells enriched from blood (not recorded which). This rearrangement joins TRBV29-1 to TRBJ2-1; 8 bases are a match to TRBD1. The CDR3 DNA sequence: TGCAGCGTTGTCGGGACAGGAAAAAATGAGCAGTTCTTC. This sequence encodes CSVVGTGKNEQFF.